The 22 T cell receptor beta chains below were found in one sample sequenced in a study of cytotoxic CD8 clonotypes in ibrutinib-treated CLL (dated by TCRdb to about 2021). Libraries were prepared through the immunoSEQ multiplex PCR assay. TCRdb's version of the immuneACCESS table is confined to in-frame rearrangements and falls short of the full clone set. An unresolved V gene accounts for under half of the shortfall where checked; the remainder is of unknown origin. The sample table lists roughly 130,000 clones, around 80% of them with a count of one. Of the sample, 9.5% to 15% is held by the ten largest clones. The sample's time point label, decoded: 12 months on ibrutinib. This specimen was PBMCs, taken after 12 months of ibrutinib treatment. The receptor set was obtained from a human donor with chronic lymphocytic leukemia.

J is TRBJ1-4 and V is TRBV19; 10 nucleotides match TRBD1. V gave up 4 bases and J gave up 8 bases; unmatched junction bases: 7. The CDR3 runs to 15 residues. The germline V gene has CDR1 LNHDA and CDR2 SQIVND (reference sequence). The CDR3: CASSTGQGHIEKLFF. The CDR3 region has the DNA TGTGCCAGTAGTACGGGACAGGGGCATATAGAAAAACTGTTTTTT.

The chain uses TRBV7-6 and TRBJ2-5; tentatively, D is TRBD1 (5 bases). The CDR3 consists of 15 residues. Per germline, CDR1 SGHVS and CDR2 FNYEAQ. Trimming cost V 5 bases and J 5 bases, with 18 bases left between them. CDR3 sequence (DNA): TGTGCCAGCAGCATAACGACAGCATTAGGGGAGACCCAGTACTTC. Protein: CASSITTALGETQYF.

V gene TRBV5-1 combines with J gene TRBJ1-2, with a weak D call TRBD1 (5 bases). V lost 5 bases and J lost 3, with 20 bases in between. This CDR3 contains 16 residues. Germline CDR1 and CDR2: SGHRS and YFSETQ. The CDR3 nucleotides are TGCGCCAGCAGTCGCCCGGGCGAAGGGGACTACTATGGCTACACCTTC. Its translation: CASSRPGEGDYYGYTF.

The chain is built from TRBV5-1 and TRBJ1-1; possible D gene TRBD1, 5 bases. The CDR3 runs 14 residues. With 0 bases removed from V and 3 bases from J, the gap between germline ends came to 9 bases. CDR1 and CDR2 from the germline V gene are SGHRS and YFSETQ. The CDR3, as DNA: TGCGCCAGCAGCTTGGGCAGGGCCGACACTGAAGCTTTCTTT. This sequence encodes CASSLGRADTEAFF.

The V and J genes are TRBV5-1 and TRBJ1-4; D call uncertain. This CDR3 comprises 14 residues. Trimming removed 0 bases at V and 7 bases at J, with 10 bases between. Germline V lookup: CDR1 SGHRS, CDR2 YFSETQ. The CDR3 reads CASSLAGSVEKLFF. CDR3 DNA: TGCGCCAGCAGCTTGGCTGGTTCGGTTGAAAAACTGTTTTTT.

The rearrangement uses TRBV27 and TRBJ1-3; no definite D call. Per germline, CDR1 MNHEY and CDR2 SMNVEV (reference sequence). The CDR3 covers 11 residues. V gave up 3 bases and J gave up 4 bases, with 1 base separating them. CDR3 sequence reads: CASSFGNTIYF. In nucleotides, the CDR3 is TGTGCCAGCAGTTTCGGAAACACCATATATTTT.

The chain links TRBV27 to TRBJ2-7; 7 nucleotides match TRBD2. The CDR3 consists of 14 residues. CDR1 is MNHEY and CDR2 is SMNVEV in the germline V gene (reference sequence). V lost 1 base to trimming and J lost 7 bases; unmatched junction nucleotides: 7. As DNA, the CDR3 is TGTGCCAGCAGTTTATTGAAGGGAGCGGGGGAGCAGTACTTC. This translates into CASSLLKGAGEQYF.

The rearrangement links TRBV27 to TRBJ2-2; TRBD2 aligns across 8 bases. CDR3 length equals 19 residues. Germline loops: CDR1 MNHEY, CDR2 SMNVEV (reference sequence). V gave up 1 base and J gave up 5 bases; unmatched junction bases: 15. The CDR3: CASSLFHLAGPFGTGELFF. The CDR3 nucleotides read TGTGCCAGCAGTTTATTCCATCTAGCGGGCCCCTTTGGTACCGGGGAGCTGTTTTTT.

The CDR3, as DNA: TGCGCCAGCAGCCAAGATCGAAATCAGCCCCAGCATTTT. Its translation: CASSQDRNQPQHF. This rearrangement joins TRBV4-3 to TRBJ1-5; D unclear. This CDR3 region has 13 residues. V lost 0 bases and J 4 bases, leaving 4 bases between the germline ends. Germline V gene sequence: CDR1 LGHNA, CDR2 YSLEER.

This chain uses TRBV21-1 with TRBJ2-3; the DNA was not compared with TRBD2, the D call given in the table. TRBV21-1 corresponds to a pseudogene. The CDR3 is 15 amino acids. CDR3 DNA: TGTGCCAGCAGCAAAGGACTAGCGGGAGGGGATACGCAGTATTTT. Its protein product is CASSKGLAGGDTQYF.

The chain recombines TRBV19 with TRBJ1-1, with D uncertain. The CDR3 totals 14 residues. The germline V gene encodes CDR1 LNHDA and CDR2 SQIVND (reference sequence). Trimming stripped 6 bases from V and 6 bases from J, with 17 bases between. CDR3: CASSPIQPNPEAFF. In DNA, the CDR3 is TGTGCCAGTAGCCCCATTCAACCTAACCCTGAAGCTTTCTTT.

The chain recombines TRBV18 with TRBJ2-5; D assignment may be TRBD1 or TRBD2 (5 bases each). V lost 3 bases, J lost 6 bases, and 14 bases lay in between. The CDR3 is 14 amino acids. The V gene's germline CDR1 is KGHSH and CDR2 LQKENI. In DNA, the CDR3 is TGTGCCAGCTCACCGTCCGGGACCCTGAAGACCCAGTACTTC. It specifies CASSPSGTLKTQYF.

DNA of the CDR3: TGTGCCAGCCCAGGCAAGGGCTGGGGACTAGCGGGAGCAGGAGGGCAAGAGACCCAGTACTTC. Its translation: CASPGKGWGLAGAGGQETQYF. This chain links TRBV18 with TRBJ2-5; TRBD2 agrees at 14 bases. The CDR3 is 21 residues long. The V gene's germline CDR1 is KGHSH and CDR2 LQKENI. V lost 8 bases, J lost 2 bases, and 22 bases stayed unmatched.

This chain connects TRBV10-3 to TRBJ1-5, with 7 nucleotides matching TRBD1. CDR1 is ENHRY and CDR2 is SYGVKD in the germline V gene. V trimming: 6 bases; J trimming: 2 bases; junction bases outside the gene matches: 4. The length of the CDR3 is 14 residues. The CDR3 spells CAIRSGTGNQPQHF. The CDR3, as DNA: TGTGCCATCAGATCCGGGACAGGCAATCAGCCCCAGCATTTT.

This chain links TRBV12-5 with TRBJ2-6; no reliable D call. The CDR3 is 21 amino acids. Deletions cut 0 bases from V and 0 bases from J, with 21 bases between. Germline-derived CDR1 and CDR2 are LGHNT and FRNRAP. The CDR3 bases are TGTGCTAGTGGTTTGGTACAAAACAAGGTATCCCTGGACTCTGGGGCCAACGTCCTGACTTTC. Translating gives CASGLVQNKVSLDSGANVLTF.

The genes are TRBV11-3 and TRBJ1-1; D is unresolved. The germline V and J ends were trimmed by 5 bases and 3 bases, with 19 bases remaining between them. CDR3 length equals 16 residues. The germline CDR1 and CDR2 sequences are SGHNT and YENEEA. CDR3: CASSLTVFSADTEAFF. DNA for the CDR3: TGTGCCAGCAGCCTTACAGTTTTTAGTGCGGACACTGAAGCTTTCTTT.

This CDR3 reads CASSIIRPGLAFYNEQFF. The CDR3 region has the DNA TGTGCCAGTAGTATTATTCGCCCGGGACTAGCGTTCTACAATGAGCAGTTCTTC. The J gene is TRBJ2-1, the V gene TRBV19; 10 bases agree with TRBD2. V dropped 3 bases and J dropped 3; count of bases not matched to a gene: 11. The CDR3 length is 18 residues. Germline values: CDR1 LNHDA, CDR2 SQIVND (reference sequence).

This clone was counted once. This sequence joins TRBV5-6 and TRBJ2-5; the match to TRBD2 covers 7 bases. This CDR3 comprises 13 residues. The ends lost 1 base at V and 9 bases at J; junction bases unmatched: 6. Germline loops: CDR1 SGHDT, CDR2 YYEEEE. This CDR3 reads CASSLPSLAAQYF. The CDR3 bases are TGTGCCAGCAGCTTGCCATCTCTAGCGGCCCAGTACTTC.

V usage is TRBV2 and J usage is TRBJ2-7, with D perhaps matching TRBD1 (6 bases). From germline, CDR1 is SNHLY and CDR2 FYNNEI. The CDR3 runs 13 residues. Deletions cut 3 bases from V and 3 bases from J, with 9 bases between. The CDR3: CASSDRDIYEQYF. The CDR3 DNA reads TGTGCCAGCAGTGACAGGGACATCTACGAGCAGTACTTC.

V gene TRBV18 combines with J gene TRBJ2-7; D not certain. The CDR3 sequence is 14 residues long. CDR1 is KGHSH and CDR2 is LQKENI in the germline V gene. Trimming removed 6 bases at V and 4 bases at J, with 16 bases between. The CDR3 is CASSSIGTRYEQYF. As DNA, the CDR3 is TGTGCCAGCTCGAGTATAGGTACACGGTACGAGCAGTACTTC. The full variable domain, in which reference TRBV18 and TRBJ2-7 provide the parts outside the CDR3, is NAGVMQNPRHLVRRRGQEARLRCSPMKGHSHVYWYRQLPEEGLKFMVYLQKENIIDESGMPKERFSAEFPKEGPSILRIQQVVRGDSAAYFCASSSIGTRYEQYFGPGTRLTVT.

This clone occurred a few times. The chain links TRBV15 to TRBJ1-2, with D hard to call. Trimming took 1 base from V and 8 from J, leaving 20 bases between them. Germline V gene lookup returns CDR1 LNHNV and CDR2 YYDKDF (reference sequence). The CDR3 loop spans 16 amino acids. The CDR3: CATSRAPSGHPIGYTF. The CDR3 nucleotides are TGTGCCACCAGCAGAGCCCCCTCCGGCCACCCTATCGGCTACACCTTC.

The sample holds one count of this clone. The chain has TRBV6-6 and TRBJ2-3; 7 nucleotides line up with TRBD1. This CDR3 is 13 amino acids long. J was trimmed by 2 bases and V by 8 bases; bases with no gene match: 4. Germline V gives CDR1 MNHNY, CDR2 SVGAGI (reference sequence). The CDR3 is CASVGQATDTQYF. In nucleotides, the CDR3 is TGTGCCAGCGTTGGACAGGCCACAGATACGCAGTATTTT.